This is a list of T cell receptor beta chains from one sample in a study of T cell repertoires in cytomegalovirus infection. One entry per CDR3 protein, called by TCRdb with MiXCR from the reads. The sample lists fewer than 300,000 distinct CDR3 sequences, about 25% occurring once. Sequencing was carried out using PBMCs. Every receptor here comes from a human donor in good health (CMV status not recorded). Some clones in this sample may be carry-over from other donors' samples. CDR3s include the opening cysteine and the closing phenylalanine or tryptophan. The D gene is left open where the match is weak. Some rows have no size entry. The others give once, few or many, or a class for an expanded clone.

d_call,clone_size,v_call,j_call,cdr3_nt,cdr3_aa
.,.,TRBV5-1,TRBJ1-2,TGCGCCAGCAGCCCCTTCCAAGACTATGGCTACACCTTC,CASSPFQDYGYTF
TRBD1,few,TRBV7-3,TRBJ1-1,TGTGCCAGCAGCTTAATGCCTACAGGGGGTGGACGGAACACTGAAGCTTTCTTT,CASSLMPTGGGRNTEAFF
.,many,TRBV7-2,TRBJ2-3,TGTGCCAGCAGCTTTAACGACGCAGATACGCAGTATTTT,CASSFNDADTQYF
.,many,TRBV7-2,TRBJ2-7,TGTGCCAGCAGCTTCGGACCAACCTACGAGCAGTACTTC,CASSFGPTYEQYF
.,.,TRBV12-3/TRBV12-4,TRBJ2-5,TGTGCCAGCAGTTTTCGACAGGTTCAAGAGACCCAGTACTTC,CASSFRQVQETQYF
TRBD1,many,TRBV7-9,TRBJ2-1,TGTGCCAGCAGCTTAAGGGCCGGGACAGGGGGCAGGCGGATCTACAATGAGCAGTTCTTC,CASSLRAGTGGRRIYNEQFF
.,many,TRBV12-3/TRBV12-4,TRBJ2-3,TGTGCCAGCAGGCTGGGGACGACTACAGATACGCAGTATTTT,CASRLGTTTDTQYF
.,few,TRBV4-1,TRBJ1-2,TGCGCCAGCAGCCAAGAAATAGCAGGGACGATTTATGGCTACACCTTC,CASSQEIAGTIYGYTF
.,few,TRBV7-6,TRBJ1-2,TGTGCCAGCAGCCCCGAAAGGGGGGGCAATGGCTACACCTTC,CASSPERGGNGYTF
.,.,TRBV7-2,TRBJ2-3,TGTGCGGTCCGGGGACCCCCTGTTACGCAGTATTTT,CAVRGPPVTQYF
.,many,TRBV7-2,TRBJ2-7,TGTGCCAGCAGCTTAGAAATTGGCTACGAGCAGTACTTC,CASSLEIGYEQYF
.,once,TRBV28,TRBJ1-1,TGTGCCAGCAGTTTTCTCCAGGGGCGAGGTAGCACTGAAGCTTTCTTT,CASSFLQGRGSTEAFF
TRBD2,many,TRBV7-2,TRBJ2-5,TGTGCCAGCAGCCCCGTAGCGGGAGGCGGGGAGACCCAGTACTTC,CASSPVAGGGETQYF
TRBD2,.,TRBV5-1,TRBJ2-5,TGCGCCAGCAGAGGAGAGCGGGGCAGGCAAGAGACCCAGTACTTC,CASRGERGRQETQYF
.,few,TRBV6-2/TRBV6-3,TRBJ1-1,TGTGCCAGCAGTTACGCGGCCAGGCTGAACACTGAAGCTTTCTTT,CASSYAARLNTEAFF
.,many,TRBV7-9,TRBJ2-1,TGTGCCAGCAGCCAGGGGCTCGATGAGCAGTTCTTC,CASSQGLDEQFF
.,.,TRBV14,TRBJ1-4,TGTGCCAGCAGCCGCGGGCTCCGGGTTAATGAAAAACTGTTTTTT,CASSRGLRVNEKLFF
.,.,TRBV6-8,TRBJ1-4,TGTGCCAGCAGGGGAGGTCCCAAAGGAACTAATGAAAAACTGTTTTTT,CASRGGPKGTNEKLFF
.,.,TRBV24-1,TRBJ2-1,TGTGCCACCAGTGATTTTTACAATGAGCAGTTCTTC,CATSDFYNEQFF
TRBD2,.,TRBV2,TRBJ2-2,TGTGCCAGCAGGGAGGGACTATTTAACACCGGGGAGCTGTTTTTT,CASREGLFNTGELFF
TRBD2,few,TRBV29-1,TRBJ2-5,TGCAGCGTAGTAGCGGGGGAAGAGACCCAGTACTTC,CSVVAGEETQYF
TRBD1,.,TRBV15,TRBJ2-3,TGTGCCACCAGCTTCGGGACAGGGGACACAGATACGCAGTATTTT,CATSFGTGDTDTQYF
TRBD2,.,TRBV29-1,TRBJ2-2,TGCAGCGTGGCTAGCGGGGGCACCGGGGAGCTGTTTTTT,CSVASGGTGELFF
.,few,TRBV4-2,TRBJ2-5,TGTGCCAGCAGCCAGCTTGGAGGAAGGAGAGACTTC,CASSQLGGRRDF
TRBD2,few,TRBV19,TRBJ2-7,TGTGCCAGTAGTACCCTAGCGGTCCCCTACGAGCAGTACTTC,CASSTLAVPYEQYF
.,.,TRBV7-2,TRBJ1-2,TGTGCCAGCAGCCTAGACCGGCGGGGGCTTCGAGGCTACACCTTC,CASSLDRRGLRGYTF
.,many,TRBV7-2,TRBJ1-4,TGTGCCAGCAGCTCCGCTTGGGCGGGAGAGGATGAAAAACTGTTTTTT,CASSSAWAGEDEKLFF
TRBD1,.,TRBV12-3/TRBV12-4,TRBJ1-2,TGTGCCAGCAGTTTATGGGACAGGGGGAGGATGGGTGGCTACACCTTC,CASSLWDRGRMGGYTF
TRBD2,few,TRBV14,TRBJ2-1,TGTGCCAGCAGCCCTAGCGGATTCTCCTACAATGAGCAGTTCTTC,CASSPSGFSYNEQFF
TRBD2,few,TRBV7-2,TRBJ2-1,TGTGCCAGCAGCTTAGATGCGCTAGCGGGCCTGCAGTTCTTC,CASSLDALAGLQFF
TRBD2,few,TRBV6-1,TRBJ2-7,TGTGCCAGCAGTGAAGCGGCGGGAGGTTCCTACGAGCAGTACTTC,CASSEAAGGSYEQYF
.,many,TRBV7-2,TRBJ1-1,TGTGCCAGCAGCTTAGCGCCCCCCGGGGGGATGAACACTGAAGCTTTCTTT,CASSLAPPGGMNTEAFF
TRBD2,.,TRBV7-9,TRBJ2-3,TGTGCCAGCAGCAACCGGGGGGGAAATACGCAGTATTTT,CASSNRGGNTQYF
.,many,TRBV7-9,TRBJ2-2,TGTGCCAGCAGCCTCCCGGGAACAGGGAACACCGGGGAGCTGTTTTTT,CASSLPGTGNTGELFF
TRBD2,many,TRBV6-1,TRBJ2-1,TGTGCCAGCAGTAATGGGGGGGGGAGCTCCTACAATGAGCAGTTCTTC,CASSNGGGSSYNEQFF
.,few,TRBV11-2,TRBJ2-7,TGTGCCAGCAGCCCCCGAAGGGGGCAGGGGAGGACCTACGAGCAGTACTTC,CASSPRRGQGRTYEQYF
.,many,TRBV7-2,TRBJ2-7,TGTGCCAGCAGCTCAGGCGGGAAACACGAGCAGTACTTC,CASSSGGKHEQYF
TRBD1,.,TRBV28,TRBJ2-3,TGTGCCAGCAGTTTGACAGGGGCGGATGGAGATACGCAGTATTTT,CASSLTGADGDTQYF
.,.,TRBV30,TRBJ1-1,TGTGCCTGGAGTGTTAAGAGTGAAGCTTTCTTT,CAWSVKSEAFF
TRBD2,few,TRBV5-4,TRBJ2-5,TGTGCCAGCAGCATCGGGACTAGCGGAATTCAAGAGACCCAGTACTTC,CASSIGTSGIQETQYF
.,.,TRBV20-1,TRBJ2-2,TGCAGTGCCCGGACCCCGAACACCGGGGAGCTGTTTTTT,CSARTPNTGELFF
.,many,TRBV24-1,TRBJ2-5,TGTGCCACCAGTGACCGACAGGGAGGGGTCCAAGAGACCCAGTACTTC,CATSDRQGGVQETQYF
TRBD2,many,TRBV11-2,TRBJ2-2,TGTGCCAGCAGCCCTAGCGGACAGAACACCGGGGAGCTGTTTTTT,CASSPSGQNTGELFF
.,many,TRBV7-2,TRBJ2-1,TGTGCCAGCAGCTTGGCGAGCGAGCAGTTCTTC,CASSLASEQFF
TRBD1,few,TRBV7-9,TRBJ2-1,TGTGCCAGCAGCTCATGGGGGCGACAGGGGGTTAATGAGCAGTTCTTC,CASSSWGRQGVNEQFF
TRBD2,many,TRBV7-2,TRBJ2-3,TGTGCCAGCAGCTGGGGACTAGGGAGGACAGATACGCAGTATTTT,CASSWGLGRTDTQYF
TRBD1,many,TRBV28,TRBJ2-1,TGTGCCAGCAGTCCCCCATTCTTCCGGGACAGGAGCTACAATGAGCAGTTCTTC,CASSPPFFRDRSYNEQFF
TRBD1,many,TRBV7-9,TRBJ2-5,TGTGCCAGCAGCGCCAGGGGGACACTCCTTCAAGAGACCCAGTACTTC,CASSARGTLLQETQYF
.,.,TRBV5-1,TRBJ1-4,TGCGCCAGCAGCTCGGCTACTACAACTAATGAAAAACTGTTTTTT,CASSSATTTNEKLFF
.,many,TRBV6-2/TRBV6-3,TRBJ2-7,TGTGCCAGCAGTTACACCGGGACGGGGGCCTACGAGCAGTACTTC,CASSYTGTGAYEQYF
.,many,TRBV7-2,TRBJ1-5,TGTGCCAGCAGCTTAGAGGCTTGGGGGGCCCAGCATTTT,CASSLEAWGAQHF
.,.,TRBV20-1,TRBJ1-4,TGCAGTGCTCCGCTTACTCCTCTCCCTTATGAAAAACTGTTTTTT,CSAPLTPLPYEKLFF
.,few,TRBV28,TRBJ1-1,TGTGCCAGCAGGGTCGCCCGCGCTGAAGCTTTCTTT,CASRVARAEAFF